The source of this TCR beta chain is a study of T cell repertoires in cytomegalovirus infection. TCRdb re-analysed the reads in MiXCR, keeping a single row per CDR3 protein. Here the sample spans around 130,000 distinct CDR3 sequences, roughly 9% being singletons. This CDR3 has 13 amino acids. Trimming left V 2 bases short and J 0 bases short, with 4 bases between. Germline V CDR1 and CDR2: SGHTA, FQGNSA. Study-level results: The ex vivo response showed dominance by HLA-C-restricted CMV-specific TCR beta clonotypes.

This clonotype has a count of ten or more. Its antigen is as yet unknown. The chain recombines TRBV7-2 with TRBJ1-1; D call uncertain. What was sequenced was PBMCs. This TCR was sampled from a human donor in good health (CMV status not recorded). Some clones in this sample may be carry-over from other donors' samples. The CDR3 here is CASSLTMNTEAFF. CDR3 DNA sequence: TGTGCCAGCAGCTTAACTATGAACACTGAAGCTTTCTTT.